This T cell receptor (beta chain) was captured in a study of T cell repertoires in cytomegalovirus infection. The wider study: Public TCR beta signatures were indicative of both CMV infection and a matching HLA type. Study-level points and caveats: Totalled public TCR beta family frequency picked out people who carried CMV plus the relevant HLA.

MiXCR was run by TCRdb on the reads, yielding one entry per CDR3 protein. Among roughly 100,000 distinct CDR3 sequences listed, about 15% were seen once. At least ten counts were recorded for this clonotype. Its antigen is as yet unknown. The sequence derives from a human donor in good health (CMV status not recorded). Some clones in this sample may be carry-over from other donors' samples. Sequences were obtained from PBMCs.

Written as DNA, the CDR3 is TGTGCCAGCAGTCCCGCAGCGGGCGAGGCGTATACGCAGTATTTT. Translation gives CASSPAAGEAYTQYF. The rearrangement links TRBV7-2 to TRBJ2-3, with D possibly TRBD2 on 6 matching bases. The germline gives CDR1 SGHTA, CDR2 FQGNSA. Trimming left V 6 bases short and J 7 bases short, with 20 bases between. CDR3 length: 15 amino acids.